Sequencing of this TCR beta chain was carried out in a study of blood T cell repertoires in COVID-19. In the study overall: The cDNA or gDNA used as material had been derived from T cells, B-cell-depleted T cells, or PBMCs.

The length of the CDR3 is 12 residues. V was shortened by 2 bases and J by 2 bases, with 3 bases between the two germline ends. Germline assignment: CDR1 MDHEN and CDR2 SYDVKM. Some clones are missing from TCRdb's copy, which holds only in-frame ones; the method was immunoSEQ multiplex PCR. The table records 220,000 or so clones, 75% to 85% of them present only once. A note on this clone: Distinct nucleotide sequences in the sample also encode this CDR3.

Seattle patients were enrolled during active infection and followed longitudinally. Sequenced sample: peripheral blood. This rearrangement joins TRBV28 to TRBJ1-2; unclear D gene. This clonotype was obtained from a woman aged 80 or older with COVID-19, enrolled during active disease. The CDR3 DNA is TGTGCCAGCAGTTTACTGAACTATGGCTACACCTTC. Amino acid sequence: CASSLLNYGYTF.